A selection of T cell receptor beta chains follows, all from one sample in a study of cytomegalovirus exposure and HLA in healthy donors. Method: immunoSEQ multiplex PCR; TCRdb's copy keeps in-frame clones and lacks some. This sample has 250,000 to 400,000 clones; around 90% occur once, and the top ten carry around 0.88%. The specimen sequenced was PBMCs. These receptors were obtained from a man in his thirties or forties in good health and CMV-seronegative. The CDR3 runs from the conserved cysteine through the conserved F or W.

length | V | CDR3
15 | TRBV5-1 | CASSLLAGFSYEQYF
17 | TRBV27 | CASSSGQGRAGANVLTF
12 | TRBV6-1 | CASSSDARGLHF
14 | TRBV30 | CAWSVGTQNTEAFF
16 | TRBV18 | CASSPPLTGEIYEQYF
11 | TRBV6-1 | CASSSPGGQYF
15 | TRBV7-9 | CASSSPASPGDGYTF
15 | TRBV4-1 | CASSQEGQGLGEAFF
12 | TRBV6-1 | CASTSGGQPQHF
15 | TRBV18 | CASSPQETRETEAFF
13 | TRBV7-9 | CASSLSDLSGYTF
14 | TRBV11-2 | CASSLVGGTGELFF
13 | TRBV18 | CASSGQGNEKLFF
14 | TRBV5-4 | CASSLGQANTEAFF
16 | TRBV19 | CASRLTGTGQNYGYTF
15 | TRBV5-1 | CASSVRTSANYGYTF
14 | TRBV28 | CASSLAGFNQPQHF
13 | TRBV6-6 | CASSFLPRDGYTF
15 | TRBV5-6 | CASSLDAGVNYGYTF
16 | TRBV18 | CASSLQGGSTNEKLFF
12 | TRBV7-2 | CASGRSNQPQHF
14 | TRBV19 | CASTQGGGNYGYTF
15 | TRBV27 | CASREIAGGRETQYF
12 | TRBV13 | CASSSPGRPQHF
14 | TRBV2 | CASSTDRGNQPQHF
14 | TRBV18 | CASSPPGQAGGYTF
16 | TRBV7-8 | CASSATTGVLSEKLFF
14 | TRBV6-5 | CASSALAGVNAQYF
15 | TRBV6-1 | CASLPGTALNSPLHF
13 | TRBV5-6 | CASHHQGDQPQHF
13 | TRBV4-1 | CASSQVPRHGYTF
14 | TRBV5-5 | CASSRTPPNEKLFF
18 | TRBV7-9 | CASSLATPGVSGANVLTF
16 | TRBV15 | CATSRELAGGRETQYF
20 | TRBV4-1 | CASSQEFGGQGKLAKNIQYF
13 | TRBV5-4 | CASSLTQVHEQYF
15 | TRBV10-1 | CASSEDLAAHSPLHF
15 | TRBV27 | CASSPLAGLGNEQFF
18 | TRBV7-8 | CASSLRGGGGRRKDTQYF
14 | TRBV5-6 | CASSGGRTGEKLFF
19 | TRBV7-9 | CASSLEASGGPIAKNIQYF
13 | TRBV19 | CASQAGDTGELFF
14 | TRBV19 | CASSIGLPQDEQYF
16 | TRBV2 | CASSDGGSRGLETQYF
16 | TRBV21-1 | CASSNSRDISSFGYTF
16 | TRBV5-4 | CASSLGGRREIYEQYF
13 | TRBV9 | CASGTGSVGEAFF
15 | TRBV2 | CASSPYEGVHYGYTF